This record concerns one TCR beta chain sequence. This sample was included in a study of PD-1 and CTLA-4 blockade in melanoma. Clones were read by immunoSEQ multiplex PCR, and TCRdb kept only the in-frame ones, dropping some. Here the sample spans almost 30,000 clones, roughly 89% being singletons. The CDR3 has 14 residues. The germline CDR1 and CDR2 sequences are MDHEN and SYDVKM. V trimming: 5 bases; J trimming: 6 bases; junction bases outside the gene matches: 9. The source is a human donor with melanoma. The specimen comprised CD8+ T cells from peripheral blood, sampled before anti-PD-1 treatment. This rearrangement joins TRBV28 to TRBJ1-1; 7 nucleotides agree with TRBD1. CDR3 region: CASSPRQGHAEAFF. For the CDR3, the DNA is TGTGCCAGCAGTCCTCGACAGGGTCACGCTGAAGCTTTCTTT. The full variable domain, rest sourced from reference TRBV28 and TRBJ1-1, is DVKVTQSSRYLVKRTGEKVFLECVQDMDHENMFWYRQDPGLGLRLIYFSYDVKMKEKGDIPEGYSVSREKKERFSLILESASTNQTSMYLCASSPRQGHAEAFFGQGTRLTVV.